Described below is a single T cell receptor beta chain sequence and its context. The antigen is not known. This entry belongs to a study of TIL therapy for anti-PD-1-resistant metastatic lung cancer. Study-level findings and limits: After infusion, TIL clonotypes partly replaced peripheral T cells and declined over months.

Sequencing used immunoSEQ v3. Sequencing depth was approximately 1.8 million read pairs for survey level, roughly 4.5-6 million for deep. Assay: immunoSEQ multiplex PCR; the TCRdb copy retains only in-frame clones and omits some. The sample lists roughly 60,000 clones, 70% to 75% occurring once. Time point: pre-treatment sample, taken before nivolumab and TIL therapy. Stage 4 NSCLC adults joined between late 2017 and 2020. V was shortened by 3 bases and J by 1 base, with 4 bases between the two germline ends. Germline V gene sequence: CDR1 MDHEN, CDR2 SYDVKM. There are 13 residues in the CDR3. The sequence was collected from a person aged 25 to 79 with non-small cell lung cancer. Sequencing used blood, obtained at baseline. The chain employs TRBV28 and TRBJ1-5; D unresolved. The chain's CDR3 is CASSFSSNQPQHF. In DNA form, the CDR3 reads TGTGCCAGCAGTTTCAGCAGCAATCAGCCCCAGCATTTT.